Following are 15 T cell receptor beta chains from one sample sequenced in a study of shared clonotypes between healthy human individuals. TCRdb's table, derived via immunoSEQ multiplex PCR, lists solely in-frame clones and lacks some. The sample holds around 2.3 million clones, 90% to 97% seen once. Sequenced material: naive CD4+ T cells sorted from blood. As to subset: CD45RA+ positively selected. The receptors shown here come from a man between 18 and 29 years old in good health.

CDR3 in DNA: TGCGCCAGCAGCCGAGGACAGGGGGTACCCTACGAGCAGTACTTC. This gives the protein CASSRGQGVPYEQYF. The chain recombines TRBV4-1 with TRBJ2-7, with 10 bases that match TRBD1. The germline V gene has CDR1 MGHRA and CDR2 YSYEKL. Losses at the gene ends were 4 bases for V and 2 bases for J; bases not matched to a gene: 5. The CDR3 is made up of 15 amino acids.

Details on this clone: The same CDR3 also results from other DNA sequences found in this sample. This chain joins TRBV5-1 and TRBJ1-4, with TRBD1 matching 8 bases. The germline V gene encodes CDR1 SGHRS and CDR2 YFSETQ. The CDR3 length is 15 residues. V trimming: 4 bases; J trimming: 0 bases; junction bases outside the gene matches: 2. DNA of the CDR3: TGCGCCAGCAGCGACAGGGGTGCAACTAATGAAAAACTGTTTTTT. This gives the protein CASSDRGATNEKLFF.

Here the CDR3 reads CAISAGRDGYNEQFF. The DNA for the CDR3 is TGTGCCATCAGTGCGGGAAGGGACGGGTACAATGAGCAGTTCTTC. The rearrangement uses TRBV10-3 and TRBJ2-1; D may be TRBD1 or TRBD2 (5 bases each). V shed 4 bases and J shed 4 bases, with 14 bases lying between them. There are 15 residues in the CDR3. Germline V gene lookup returns CDR1 ENHRY and CDR2 SYGVKD.

The V and J genes are TRBV10-3 and TRBJ2-1; 13 nucleotides line up with TRBD2. V shed 3 bases and J 12 bases; nucleotides not matched to a gene: 8. Germline V gives CDR1 ENHRY, CDR2 SYGVKD. This CDR3 has 15 residues. The CDR3 DNA follows: TGTGCCATCAGTGACGGACTAGCGGGAGTGGCTGCGCAGTTCTTC. Translated, it gives CAISDGLAGVAAQFF.

The chain links TRBV6-6 to TRBJ2-3; 7 bases are a match to TRBD2. In germline, CDR1 is MNHNY, CDR2 SVGAGI (reference sequence). With 7 bases clipped from V and 5 bases from J, the junction kept 9 bases outside the gene matches. This CDR3 region has 14 residues. The CDR3 DNA reads TGTGCCAGCACCCCGGGGGGTAGAGTAGATACGCAGTATTTT. It codes for CASTPGGRVDTQYF.

This rearrangement joins TRBV6-5 to TRBJ1-2; D may be TRBD1 (5 bases). This CDR3 spans 15 amino acids. V dropped 4 bases and J dropped 1 base, with 13 bases sitting between them. Looked up from germline, CDR1 is MNHEY and CDR2 is SVGAGI. Here the CDR3 reads CASSSWVRGNYGYTF. CDR3 bases: TGTGCCAGCAGTTCGTGGGTTAGGGGTAACTATGGCTACACCTTC.

The CDR3 region is CASSLRAPGQTEAFF. DNA for the CDR3: TGTGCCAGCAGCCTCCGGGCCCCAGGACAAACTGAAGCTTTCTTT. V and J are TRBV7-8 and TRBJ1-1; perhaps TRBD1 as D (5 bases). Germline lookup yields CDR1 SGHVS and CDR2 FQNEAQ. This CDR3 region has 15 residues. Trimming pared 5 bases from V and 5 bases from J, leaving 18 bases between.

The chain combines TRBV5-1 with TRBJ1-1; TRBD1 matches 7 bases. Germline CDR1 reads SGHRS; CDR2 reads YFSETQ. J gave up 8 bases and V 4 bases, and 8 bases lay outside the gene matches. The CDR3 length is 13 residues. CDR3 sequence (DNA): TGCGCCAGCAGCCCGACAGGGAGAGCCGAAGCTTTCTTT. It translates to CASSPTGRAEAFF.

This CDR3 is CAWSVNLAGGDTIYF. As DNA, the CDR3 is TGTGCCTGGAGTGTAAACCTAGCAGGGGGAGACACCATATATTTT. The chain employs TRBV30 and TRBJ1-3, with 7 bases lining up with TRBD1. The germline V gene has CDR1 GTSNPN and CDR2 SVGIG (reference sequence). The trim removed 0 bases at V and 8 bases at J, leaving 10 bases unmatched. CDR3 length: 15 residues.

CDR3 region: CASSLEGPSLTQHF. In DNA form, the CDR3 reads TGTGCCAGCAGTTTAGAAGGTCCGAGTTTAACCCAGCATTTT. The rearrangement joins TRBV28 to TRBJ1-5; the D is unclear. The V end lost 2 bases, the J end lost 11 bases, and 16 bases lay between the germline ends. Germline V gives CDR1 MDHEN, CDR2 SYDVKM. The CDR3 consists of 14 residues. The variable domain in full, with the rest retrieved from reference TRBV28 and TRBJ1-5, is DVKVTQSSRYLVKRTGEKVFLECVQDMDHENMFWYRQDPGLGLRLIYFSYDVKMKEKGDIPEGYSVSREKKERFSLILESASTNQTSMYLCASSLEGPSLTQHFGDGTRLSIL.

V usage is TRBV28 and J usage is TRBJ1-1, with D possibly matching TRBD1 (6 bases). Germline V gene data show CDR1 as MDHEN and CDR2 as SYDVKM. The V gene lost 6 bases and the J gene lost 2 bases, with 13 bases spanning the gap. The CDR3 contains 14 residues. The CDR3 sequence: CASSPPQGNTEAFF. DNA of the CDR3: TGTGCCAGCAGCCCTCCACAGGGAAACACTGAAGCTTTCTTT.

The chain uses TRBV10-2 and TRBJ1-1; D uncertain. Germline-derived CDR1 and CDR2 are WSHSY and SAAADI. V lost 2 bases and J lost 5, with 9 bases in between. CDR3 length equals 13 residues. CDR3 loop: CASSEQSGTEAFF. CDR3 DNA: TGCGCCAGCAGTGAGCAGTCGGGGACTGAAGCTTTCTTT.

This clone was recorded only once. This chain uses TRBV12-5 with TRBJ1-1; no firm D call. Trimming shortened V by 4 bases and J by 3 bases, and 9 bases separated the two germline ends. From germline, CDR1 is LGHNT and CDR2 FRNRAP. This CDR3 has 13 amino acids. CDR3 protein: CASGSTPYTEAFF. The CDR3 DNA reads TGTGCTAGTGGTTCGACCCCTTACACTGAAGCTTTCTTT. The full variable domain, with the rest looked up from reference TRBV12-5 and TRBJ1-1, is DARVTQTPRHKVTEMGQEVTMRCQPILGHNTVFWYRQTMMQGLELLAYFRNRAPLDDSGMPKDRFSAEMPDATLATLKIQPSEPRDSAVYFCASGSTPYTEAFFGQGTRLTVV.

Only one count was recorded for this clone. The gene calls are TRBV7-9 and TRBJ2-1; tentative D call: TRBD2 (6 bases). CDR1 is SEHNR, CDR2 FQNEAQ, per germline (reference sequence). The CDR3 spans 16 residues. V lost 7 bases and J lost 3, with 19 bases in between. The CDR3 region is CASTPGGRTIYNEQFF. The CDR3 DNA follows: TGTGCCAGCACCCCCGGGGGACGGACGATCTACAATGAGCAGTTCTTC.

J is TRBJ2-5 and V is TRBV5-6, with D tentatively TRBD1 or TRBD2 (7 bases each). The germline CDR1 and CDR2 sequences are SGHDT and YYEEEE. The ends were cut back, 4 bases at V and 5 bases at J, with 18 bases in the middle. CDR3 length: 15 residues. CDR3 DNA: TGTGCCAGCAGCCAAGGGAGGGGGCTCTGGGAGACCCAGTACTTC. Its protein product is CASSQGRGLWETQYF. Looking up the rest from reference TRBV5-6 and TRBJ2-5 gives the full variable domain: DAGVTQSPTHLIKTRGQQVTLRCSPKSGHDTVSWYQQALGQGPQFIFQYYEEEERQRGNFPDRFSGHQFPNYSSELNVNALLLGDSALYLCASSQGRGLWETQYFGPGTRLLVL.